A single sample gave rise to the 23 T cell receptor beta chains below, sequenced in a study of T-cell memory formation after mild COVID-19. TCRdb redid the calling of the 5' RACE reads with MiXCR, one entry per CDR3 protein. This table has under 350,000 distinct CDR3 sequences, around 15% appearing once. What was sequenced was PBMCs or a T cell subset sorted from them (not recorded which). These TCRs come from a man aged 18 to 29 who had mild COVID-19 (a few samples of this study predate the infection). Cell type and time point are not known.

This chain uses TRBV12-3 or TRBV12-4 with TRBJ1-2; TRBD1 aligns across 10 bases. CDR3 length: 15 residues. With 6 bases clipped from V and 6 bases from J, the junction kept 10 bases outside the gene matches. This chain's CDR3 is CASSSDRGRADGYTF. CDR3 in DNA: TGTGCCAGCAGCTCTGACAGGGGGCGGGCTGATGGCTACACCTTC.

The chain is built from TRBV7-9 and TRBJ1-2; tentatively, D is TRBD1 (6 bases). V lost 5 bases, J lost 5 bases, and 15 bases lay in between. The V gene's germline CDR1 is SEHNR and CDR2 FQNEAQ (reference sequence). The CDR3 contains 14 residues. CDR3: CASSPTPTGYGYTF. The DNA for the CDR3 is TGTGCCAGCAGCCCAACACCCACAGGGTATGGCTACACCTTC.

This chain connects TRBV30 to TRBJ2-1; 10 bases line up with TRBD2. The J segment lost 2 bases and the V segment lost 4 bases, leaving 5 bases of the junction unmatched. CDR3 size: 15 residues. The V gene's germline CDR1 is GTSNPN and CDR2 SVGIG (reference sequence). The DNA for the CDR3 is TGTGCCTGGACCCGTAGCGGGGGGCCCTACAATGAGCAGTTCTTC. Protein sequence: CAWTRSGGPYNEQFF.

In this sample, this clonotype turned up a few times. The genes are TRBV2 and TRBJ1-6; perhaps TRBD1 as D (5 bases). The CDR3 is 13 amino acids. The V gene lost 4 bases and the J gene lost 8 bases, with 9 bases spanning the gap. Germline V gene sequence: CDR1 SNHLY, CDR2 FYNNEI. The CDR3 nucleotides are TGTGCCAGCAGTGCCAGGGAGGATTCACCCCTCCACTTT. Translated: CASSAREDSPLHF.

This clonotype has a count of ten or more. The rearrangement joins TRBV10-2 to TRBJ2-1; D may be TRBD1 or TRBD2 (5 bases each). CDR3 length: 12 amino acids. Germline-derived CDR1 and CDR2 are WSHSY and SAAADI. Trimming took off 2 bases at V and 12 bases at J, with 11 bases between the two ends. CDR3 nucleotides: TGCGCCAGCAGTGAGGGGGGTTTAGGGCAGTTCTTC. Translated, it gives CASSEGGLGQFF.

The gene calls are TRBV10-2 and TRBJ2-2, with 8 bases identical to TRBD2. The CDR3 spans 13 residues. Per the germline V gene, CDR1 is WSHSY and CDR2 is SAAADI. V lost 10 bases to trimming and J lost 9 bases; unmatched junction nucleotides: 10. CDR3 bases: TGCGCCACCATAAGCGGGGGCCCCAGGGAGCTGTTTTTT. It specifies CATISGGPRELFF.

The genes are TRBV7-2 and TRBJ1-6; the D is unclear. Trimming stripped 2 bases from V and 6 bases from J, with 8 bases between. CDR1 is SGHTA, CDR2 FQGNSA, per germline. CDR3 length: 14 amino acids. The CDR3 spells CASSLTRANSPLHF. CDR3 DNA sequence: TGTGCCAGCAGCTTAACAAGGGCTAATTCACCCCTCCACTTT.

This clonotype showed up just a few times. V is TRBV7-8 and J is TRBJ2-3; either TRBD1 or TRBD2 may supply D (5 bases each). The CDR3 is 15 residues long. Per the germline V gene, CDR1 is SGHVS and CDR2 is FQNEAQ. V shed 6 bases and J shed 1 base, with 14 bases lying between them. The CDR3 spells CASRVVGPGTDTQYF. In nucleotides, the CDR3 is TGTGCCAGCAGAGTAGTGGGACCAGGCACAGATACGCAGTATTTT.

The chain couples TRBV9 to TRBJ2-1; TRBD2 agrees at 8 bases. CDR3 length equals 15 residues. V trimming: 4 bases; J trimming: 9 bases; junction bases outside the gene matches: 12. Germline CDR1 SGDLS, CDR2 YYNGEE. The CDR3: CASSPDPGGRGEQFF. CDR3 sequence (DNA): TGTGCCAGCAGCCCAGACCCGGGGGGGCGGGGTGAGCAGTTCTTC.

This clonotype occurred many times. In DNA form, the CDR3 reads TGTGCCAGCAGCCGGGATTTAACCTACGAGCAGTACTTC. This codes for CASSRDLTYEQYF. The chain joins TRBV7-6 to TRBJ2-7; D might be TRBD2 (5 bases). This CDR3 region has 13 residues. V lost 5 bases and J 2 bases, leaving 10 bases between the germline ends. Germline V gene data show CDR1 as SGHVS and CDR2 as FNYEAQ.

This clonotype was counted only a few times. V gene TRBV7-8 combines with J gene TRBJ2-5; D not certain. V lost 1 base and J lost 5, with 14 bases in between. The germline V gene has CDR1 SGHVS and CDR2 FQNEAQ. The CDR3 contains 15 residues. This CDR3 is CASSLVKDPWETQYF. The CDR3 coding sequence is TGTGCCAGCAGCTTAGTTAAGGACCCATGGGAGACCCAGTACTTC.

The rearrangement uses TRBV4-3 and TRBJ1-6, with unresolved D. This CDR3 contains 15 residues. V was cut by 3 bases and J by 3 bases, with 9 bases left in between. Looked up from germline, CDR1 is LGHNA and CDR2 is YSLEER. The CDR3, as DNA: TGCGCCAGCAGCCAGTCCTCGGACTATAATTCACCCCTCCACTTT. Protein product: CASSQSSDYNSPLHF.

This clonotype was observed a handful of times. CDR3 bases: TGTGCCACCAGCTTTAGGACATTCCCCCCGAACAATGAGCAGTTCTTC. Amino acid sequence: CATSFRTFPPNNEQFF. The chain has TRBV15 and TRBJ2-1; D is possibly TRBD1 (5 bases). From germline, CDR1 is LNHNV and CDR2 YYDKDF (reference sequence). There are 16 residues in the CDR3. The ends were cut back, 5 bases at V and 5 bases at J, with 19 bases in the middle.

The rearrangement uses TRBV16 and TRBJ1-2, with D tentatively TRBD1 (6 bases). The V end was cut by 7 bases, the J end by 1 base, with 10 bases between. This CDR3 has 13 amino acids. In germline, CDR1 is KGHSY, CDR2 FQNENV. CDR3 coding DNA: TGTGCCAGCACCCAGGGGAATAACTATGGCTACACCTTC. Its translation: CASTQGNNYGYTF.

The V and J genes are TRBV9 and TRBJ2-1, with D tentatively TRBD2 (7 bases). The CDR3 sequence is 13 residues long. Germline CDR1 reads SGDLS; CDR2 reads YYNGEE. V dropped 1 base and J dropped 8 bases, with 10 bases sitting between them. CDR3 region: CASSVQGRDEQFF. For the CDR3, the DNA is TGTGCCAGCAGCGTACAGGGGAGGGATGAGCAGTTCTTC.

This clonotype turned up a few times. The V gene is TRBV29-1, the J gene TRBJ1-1; possible D gene TRBD1, 6 bases. The CDR3 covers 13 residues. The germline V gene encodes CDR1 SQVTM and CDR2 ANQGSEA. Trimming cost V 7 bases and J 1 base, with 13 bases left between them. CDR3 in DNA: TGCAGCGCCAGACAGGCTGGGAACACTGAAGCTTTCTTT. Translating gives CSARQAGNTEAFF.

This clonotype was observed a handful of times. The chain joins TRBV12-3 or TRBV12-4 to TRBJ2-2; 9 bases map to TRBD2. V was clipped by 5 bases and J by 0 bases; unmatched bases: 7. The CDR3 consists of 17 residues. In DNA form, the CDR3 reads TGTGCCAGCAGTCCTCCCATAGCGGGGGCGAACACCGGGGAGCTGTTTTTT. Translation: CASSPPIAGANTGELFF.

This clonotype has only a few counts. The V call is TRBV6-5, the J call TRBJ1-6, with D unresolved. The V end was cut by 0 bases, the J end by 7 bases, with 10 bases between. Germline assignment: CDR1 MNHEY and CDR2 SVGAGI. The CDR3 is 15 residues long. CDR3 sequence (DNA): TGTGCCAGCAGTTACTCGGCGTTTCTCAATTCACCCCTCCACTTT. Translating it yields CASSYSAFLNSPLHF.

This clonotype was recorded a few times. The V gene is TRBV29-1, the J gene TRBJ1-2, with D hard to call. The CDR3 contains 14 residues. Per germline, CDR1 SQVTM and CDR2 ANQGSEA. Deletions cut 6 bases from V and 4 bases from J, with 18 bases between. The CDR3 sequence is CSVSGAGEGYGYTF. In DNA form, the CDR3 reads TGCAGCGTATCCGGTGCAGGCGAGGGCTATGGCTACACCTTC.

This clonotype showed up just a few times. The chain joins TRBV13 to TRBJ2-3, with D uncertain. V lost 5 bases and J 4 bases, leaving 19 bases between the germline ends. The CDR3 has 16 residues. Germline CDR1 PRHDT, CDR2 FYEKMQ (reference sequence). CDR3 nucleotides: TGTGCCAGCAGCCACTCGGGCCTCGGGTTCCCAGATACGCAGTATTTT. Translation gives CASSHSGLGFPDTQYF. Full variable domain (missing parts from reference TRBV13 and TRBJ2-3): AAGVIQSPRHLIKEKRETATLKCYPIPRHDTVYWYQQGPGQDPQFLISFYEKMQSDKGSIPDRFSAQQFSDYHSELNMSSLELGDSALYFCASSHSGLGFPDTQYFGPGTRLTVL.

J is TRBJ2-7 and V is TRBV6-6; 7 nucleotides line up with TRBD1. Trimming took 1 base from V and 3 from J; bases not matched to a gene: 9. The CDR3 is 16 amino acids. Germline loops: CDR1 MNHNY, CDR2 SVGAGI (reference sequence). CDR3 loop: CASSYWLDRALYEQYF. As DNA, the CDR3 is TGTGCCAGCAGTTACTGGCTCGACAGGGCTCTCTACGAGCAGTACTTC.

This chain uses TRBV5-5 with TRBJ2-3; D uncertain. CDR3 length: 13 residues. V lost 0 bases and J 6 bases, leaving 8 bases between the germline ends. Germline V gives CDR1 SGHKS, CDR2 YYEKEE (reference sequence). The CDR3 nucleotides read TGTGCCAGCAGCTTGGGACAAAGGGATACGCAGTATTTT. Amino acid sequence: CASSLGQRDTQYF.

This clonotype has only a few counts. The CDR3 coding sequence is TGCGCCAGCAGCTTCTTGGACAGGGGTACCAATGAGCAGTTCTTC. Amino acid sequence: CASSFLDRGTNEQFF. The chain links TRBV5-1 to TRBJ2-1; TRBD1 matches 9 bases. The V gene end was trimmed by 2 bases and the J gene end by 6 bases; junction bases not matched to a gene: 6. Germline lookup yields CDR1 SGHRS and CDR2 YFSETQ. This CDR3 comprises 15 residues.